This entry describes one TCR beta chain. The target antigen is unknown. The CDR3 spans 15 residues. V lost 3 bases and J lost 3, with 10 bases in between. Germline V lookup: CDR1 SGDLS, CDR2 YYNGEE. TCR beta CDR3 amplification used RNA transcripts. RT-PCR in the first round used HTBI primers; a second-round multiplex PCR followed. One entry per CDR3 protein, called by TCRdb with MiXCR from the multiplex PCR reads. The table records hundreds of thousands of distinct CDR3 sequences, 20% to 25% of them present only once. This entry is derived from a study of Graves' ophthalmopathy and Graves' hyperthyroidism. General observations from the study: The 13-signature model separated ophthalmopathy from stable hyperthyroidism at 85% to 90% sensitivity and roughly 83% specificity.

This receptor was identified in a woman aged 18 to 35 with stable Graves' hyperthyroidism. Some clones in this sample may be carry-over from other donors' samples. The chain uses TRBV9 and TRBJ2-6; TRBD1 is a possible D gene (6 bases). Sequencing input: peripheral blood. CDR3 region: CASSGNRVGANVLTF. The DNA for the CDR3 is TGTGCCAGCAGCGGAAACAGGGTTGGGGCCAACGTCCTGACTTTC.